These 19 T cell receptor beta chains were sequenced from one sample in a study of blood T cell repertoires in COVID-19. Repertoires were generated with immunoSEQ multiplex PCR, while TCRdb's copy carries only in-frame clones and drops some. The sample lists approximately 28,000 clones, approximately 77% occurring once. The specimen sequenced was peripheral blood. These TCRs come from an elderly man with active or convalescent COVID-19.

This chain uses TRBV4-3 with TRBJ2-7; possible D gene TRBD1, 5 bases. The germline V gene encodes CDR1 LGHNA and CDR2 YSLEER. The V and J ends lost 0 bases and 6 bases respectively, with 15 bases between them. The CDR3 loop spans 15 amino acids. The CDR3 sequence is CASSQEGYRNREQYF. In DNA form, the CDR3 reads TGCGCCAGCAGCCAAGAAGGTTACAGGAATCGCGAGCAGTACTTC.

V and J are TRBV7-2 and TRBJ2-2, with 9 bases fitting TRBD2. From germline, CDR1 is SGHTA and CDR2 FQGNSA. This CDR3 contains 17 residues. Losses at the gene ends were 5 bases for V and 6 bases for J; bases not matched to a gene: 13. CDR3 in DNA: TGTGCCAGCAGCCCAAGGTCCGGTAGCGGGAGTGCCGGGGAGCTGTTTTTT. It yields the protein CASSPRSGSGSAGELFF.

This clone was counted once. The gene calls are TRBV9 and TRBJ2-1; D possibly corresponds to TRBD1 (5 bases). CDR3 length: 15 amino acids. Germline V gene data show CDR1 as SGDLS and CDR2 as YYNGEE. V lost 0 bases and J lost 0, with 7 bases in between. This chain's CDR3 is CASSVAGPSYNEQFF. Written as DNA, the CDR3 is TGTGCCAGCAGCGTAGCAGGGCCCTCCTACAATGAGCAGTTCTTC.

This CDR3 is CASSMPQYTRNEQFF. The CDR3 DNA is TGTGCCAGTAGTATGCCCCAGTATACCCGCAATGAGCAGTTCTTC. The chain is built from TRBV19 and TRBJ2-1; D not certain. The V end was cut by 3 bases, the J end by 6 bases, with 15 bases between. The CDR3 is 15 amino acids. Germline V gene sequence: CDR1 LNHDA, CDR2 SQIVND (reference sequence). Full variable domain (missing parts from reference TRBV19 and TRBJ2-1): DGGITQSPKYLFRKEGQNVTLSCEQNLNHDAMYWYRQDPGQGLRLIYYSQIVNDFQKGDIAEGYSVSREKKESFPLTVTSAQKNPTAFYLCASSMPQYTRNEQFFGPGTRLTVL.

The V call is TRBV6-2 or TRBV6-3, the J call TRBJ2-7, with D perhaps matching TRBD1 (6 bases). V was shortened by 2 bases and J by 6 bases, with 8 bases between the two germline ends. This CDR3 region has 12 residues. CDR1 and CDR2 from the germline V gene are MNHEY and SVGEGT. The CDR3 loop reads CASSYQGGEQYF. The CDR3 bases are TGTGCCAGCAGTTACCAAGGGGGCGAGCAGTACTTC.

The V gene is TRBV7-2, the J gene TRBJ2-1; 8 bases align to TRBD2. This CDR3 has 16 residues. Germline V lookup: CDR1 SGHTA, CDR2 FQGNSA. The trim removed 3 bases at V and 3 bases at J, leaving 7 bases unmatched. The CDR3 nucleotides read TGTGCCAGCAGCTTCTCGCTAGCGGGCTACTACAATGAGCAGTTCTTC. This translates into CASSFSLAGYYNEQFF.

V usage is TRBV12-1 and J usage is TRBJ1-2; TRBD1 is taken as the D call from the table, unchecked against the DNA. TRBV12-1 is labeled a pseudogene. This CDR3 region has 13 residues. The CDR3 protein is CASSFVGHRGYTF. The CDR3 DNA is TGTGCCAGCAGCTTTGTTGGGCATCGGGGCTACACCTTC.

The genes are TRBV27 and TRBJ2-1, with 7 bases lining up with TRBD1. The CDR3 runs 13 residues. CDR1 is MNHEY, CDR2 SMNVEV, per germline (reference sequence). The V and J ends lost 4 bases and 4 bases, in that order; junction bases with no gene match: 1. CDR3 DNA sequence: TGTGCCAGCAGTTGGGACAGATACAATGAGCAGTTCTTC. Residues: CASSWDRYNEQFF.

This chain connects TRBV28 to TRBJ2-1; 11 positions agree with TRBD2. Germline trimming cut 6 bases from V and 6 bases from J; bases unmatched to any gene: 7. Germline CDR1 MDHEN, CDR2 SYDVKM. The CDR3 sequence is 15 residues long. In nucleotides, the CDR3 is TGTGCCAGCAGGGGAACTAGCGGGGGCTTCAATGAGCAGTTCTTC. Translation: CASRGTSGGFNEQFF.

CDR3 nucleotides: TGTGCCAGCAGTCGAAGAGCGGGAGGGCGGGGTAACAATGAGCAGTTCTTC. Its protein is CASSRRAGGRGNNEQFF. The chain has TRBV14 and TRBJ2-1; 10 bases agree with TRBD2. The length of the CDR3 is 17 residues. Per germline, CDR1 SGHDN and CDR2 FVKESK. V was clipped by 6 bases and J by 5 bases; unmatched bases: 13.

V usage is TRBV5-1 and J usage is TRBJ1-1, with a weak D call TRBD1 (5 bases). Looked up from germline, CDR1 is SGHRS and CDR2 is YFSETQ. Trimming removed 1 base at V and 4 bases at J, with 11 bases between. CDR3 length: 14 residues. The CDR3 DNA reads as TGCGCCAGCAGCTTGAAGGGGTTCAGCACTGAAGCTTTCTTT. This encodes CASSLKGFSTEAFF.

This rearrangement joins TRBV28 to TRBJ2-1; possible D gene TRBD2, 5 bases. Between the trimmed V and J ends, which lost 6 bases and 1 base, there was a span of 10 bases. Germline V lookup: CDR1 MDHEN, CDR2 SYDVKM. This CDR3 is 14 amino acids long. The CDR3 spells CASRPGGSYNEQFF. CDR3 nucleotide sequence: TGTGCCAGCAGGCCTGGAGGATCCTACAATGAGCAGTTCTTC.

The J gene is TRBJ1-3, the V gene TRBV5-6; D might be TRBD1 (6 bases). Per the germline V gene, CDR1 is SGHDT and CDR2 is YYEEEE. The CDR3 runs to 17 residues. The germline V and J ends were trimmed by 2 bases and 3 bases, with 18 bases remaining between them. The CDR3 DNA follows: TGTGCCAGCAGCTTCGGGGGGCAGAGCTCGTTTGGAAACACCATATATTTT. This sequence encodes CASSFGGQSSFGNTIYF.

The chain joins TRBV5-4 to TRBJ2-2, with 10 bases that match TRBD1. CDR3 length: 17 residues. Unmatched junction bases numbered 5, after V lost 3 bases and J lost 0 bases. Per the germline V gene, CDR1 is SGHNT and CDR2 is YYREEE (reference sequence). CDR3 coding DNA: TGTGCCAGCAGCTCCGATGACAGGGGGCCGAACACCGGGGAGCTGTTTTTT. Protein: CASSSDDRGPNTGELFF.

For this clone: Other DNA sequences within the sample encode an identical CDR3. V is TRBV7-2 and J is TRBJ1-2; the D is unclear. The CDR3 covers 14 residues. V lost 1 base, J lost 1 base, and 7 bases lay in between. Per the germline V gene, CDR1 is SGHTA and CDR2 is FQGNSA. For the CDR3, the DNA is TGTGCCAGCAGCTTAGAGTACAGTAACTATGGCTACACCTTC. Encoded protein: CASSLEYSNYGYTF.

This clone was seen a few times. The gene calls are TRBV9 and TRBJ1-5, with 7 nucleotides matching TRBD1. The V and J ends lost 1 base and 6 bases, in that order; junction bases with no gene match: 1. CDR1 SGDLS and CDR2 YYNGEE come from the germline V gene. The CDR3 contains 13 residues. This CDR3 is CASSVTGAQPQHF. CDR3 nucleotide sequence: TGTGCCAGCAGCGTAACAGGGGCTCAGCCCCAGCATTTT.

This clone has a handful of counts. The gene calls are TRBV4-2 and TRBJ2-3; D remains ambiguous. The V gene lost 0 bases and the J gene lost 2 bases, with 12 bases spanning the gap. The CDR3 loop spans 16 amino acids. Per the germline V gene, CDR1 is LGHNA and CDR2 is YNFKEQ. The CDR3 DNA is TGTGCCAGCAGCCAAGATTGGCAGGCTATCACAGATACGCAGTATTTT. The encoded protein is CASSQDWQAITDTQYF.

This clone was picked up a small number of times. CDR3 region: CSVLDRGSYTF. The CDR3 coding sequence is TGCAGCGTCCTGGACAGGGGCAGTTACACCTTC. The chain uses TRBV29-1 and TRBJ1-2; 9 bases align to TRBD1. Germline V CDR1 and CDR2: SQVTM, ANQGSEA. This CDR3 comprises 11 residues. With 6 bases clipped from V and 11 bases from J, the junction kept 7 bases outside the gene matches.

V usage is TRBV25-1 and J usage is TRBJ2-2, with TRBD1 matching 8 bases. The J segment lost 3 bases and the V segment lost 3 bases, leaving 3 bases of the junction unmatched. CDR1 MGHDK and CDR2 SYGVNS come from the germline V gene. The CDR3 has 15 amino acids. CDR3 protein: CASSEGQADTGELFF. Written as DNA, the CDR3 is TGTGCCAGCAGTGAGGGACAGGCGGACACCGGGGAGCTGTTTTTT.